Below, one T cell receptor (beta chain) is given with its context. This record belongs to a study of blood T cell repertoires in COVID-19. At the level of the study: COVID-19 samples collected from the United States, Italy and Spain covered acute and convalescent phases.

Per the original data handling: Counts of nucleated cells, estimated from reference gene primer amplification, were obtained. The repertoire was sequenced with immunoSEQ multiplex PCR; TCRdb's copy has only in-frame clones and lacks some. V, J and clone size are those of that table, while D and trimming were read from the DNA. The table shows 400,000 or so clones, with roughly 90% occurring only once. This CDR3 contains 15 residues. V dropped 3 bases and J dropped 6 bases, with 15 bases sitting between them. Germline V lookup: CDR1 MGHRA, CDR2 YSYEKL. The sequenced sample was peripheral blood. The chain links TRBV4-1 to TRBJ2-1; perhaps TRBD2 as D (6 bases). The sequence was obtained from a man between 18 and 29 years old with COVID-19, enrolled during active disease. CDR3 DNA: TGCGCCAGCAGCCACAGGACTAAACGGATCAATGAGCAGTTCTTC. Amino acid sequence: CASSHRTKRINEQFF.